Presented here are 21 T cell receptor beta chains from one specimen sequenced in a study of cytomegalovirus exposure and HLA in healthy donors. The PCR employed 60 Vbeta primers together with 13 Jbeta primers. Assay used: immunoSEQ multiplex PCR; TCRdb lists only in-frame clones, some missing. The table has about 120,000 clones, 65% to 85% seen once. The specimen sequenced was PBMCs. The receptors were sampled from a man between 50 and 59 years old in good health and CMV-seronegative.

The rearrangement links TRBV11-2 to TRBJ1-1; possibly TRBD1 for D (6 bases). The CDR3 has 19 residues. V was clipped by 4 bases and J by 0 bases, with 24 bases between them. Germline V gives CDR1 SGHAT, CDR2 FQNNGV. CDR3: CASSSRVIQGGYMNTEAFF. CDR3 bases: TGTGCCAGCAGCTCAAGAGTGATACAGGGTGGCTATATGAACACTGAAGCTTTCTTT.

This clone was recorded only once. This CDR3 is CASSLRNSQETQYF. The DNA for the CDR3 is TGCGCCAGCAGCCTTCGGAACAGCCAAGAGACCCAGTACTTC. V usage is TRBV4-1 and J usage is TRBJ2-5, with D unclear. Germline V lookup: CDR1 MGHRA, CDR2 YSYEKL. The CDR3 spans 14 residues. Trimming shortened V by 4 bases and J by 1 base, and 10 bases separated the two germline ends.

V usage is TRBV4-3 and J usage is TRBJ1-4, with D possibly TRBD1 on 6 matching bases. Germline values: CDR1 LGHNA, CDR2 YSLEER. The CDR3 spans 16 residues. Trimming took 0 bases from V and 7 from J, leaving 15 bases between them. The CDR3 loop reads CASSQEGAQGTEKLFF. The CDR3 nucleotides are TGCGCCAGCAGCCAAGAAGGGGCCCAGGGGACTGAAAAACTGTTTTTT.

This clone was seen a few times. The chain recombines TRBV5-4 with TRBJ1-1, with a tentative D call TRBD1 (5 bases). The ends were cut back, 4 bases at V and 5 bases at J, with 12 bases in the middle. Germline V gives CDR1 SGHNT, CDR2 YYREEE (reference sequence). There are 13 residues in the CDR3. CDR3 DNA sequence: TGTGCCAGCAGCCCCCCCGGGGGAACTGAAGCTTTCTTT. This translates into CASSPPGGTEAFF.

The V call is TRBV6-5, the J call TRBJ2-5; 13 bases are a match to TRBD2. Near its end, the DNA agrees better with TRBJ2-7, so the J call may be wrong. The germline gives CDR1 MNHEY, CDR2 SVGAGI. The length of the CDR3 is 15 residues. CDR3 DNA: TGTGCCAGCAGAGGACTAGCGGGAGCCTCCTACGAGCAGTACTTC. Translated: CASRGLAGASYEQYF.

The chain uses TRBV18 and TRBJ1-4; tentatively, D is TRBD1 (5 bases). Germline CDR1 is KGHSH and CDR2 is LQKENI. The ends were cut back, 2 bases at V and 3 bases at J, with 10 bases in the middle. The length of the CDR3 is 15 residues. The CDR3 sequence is CASSPSSGPNEKLFF. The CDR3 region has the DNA TGTGCCAGCTCACCATCATCAGGGCCTAATGAAAAACTGTTTTTT.

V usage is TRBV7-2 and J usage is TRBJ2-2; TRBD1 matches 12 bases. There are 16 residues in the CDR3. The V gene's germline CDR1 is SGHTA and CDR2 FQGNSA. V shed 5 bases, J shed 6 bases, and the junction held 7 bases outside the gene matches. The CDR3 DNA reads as TGTGCCAGCAGCCCGCTGGGACAGGGGGCTTCCGGGGAGCTGTTTTTT. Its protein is CASSPLGQGASGELFF.

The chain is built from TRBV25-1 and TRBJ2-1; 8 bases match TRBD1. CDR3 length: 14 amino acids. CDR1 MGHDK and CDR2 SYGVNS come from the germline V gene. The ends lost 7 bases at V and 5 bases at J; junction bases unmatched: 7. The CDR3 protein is CASTRQGLDNEQFF. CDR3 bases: TGTGCCAGCACTCGACAGGGGTTGGACAATGAGCAGTTCTTC.

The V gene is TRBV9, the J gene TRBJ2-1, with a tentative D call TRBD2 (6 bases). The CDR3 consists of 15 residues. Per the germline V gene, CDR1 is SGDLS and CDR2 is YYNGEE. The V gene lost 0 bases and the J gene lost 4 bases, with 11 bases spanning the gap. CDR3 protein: CASSVEPGGYNEQFF. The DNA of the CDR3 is TGTGCCAGCAGCGTAGAACCCGGGGGTTACAATGAGCAGTTCTTC.

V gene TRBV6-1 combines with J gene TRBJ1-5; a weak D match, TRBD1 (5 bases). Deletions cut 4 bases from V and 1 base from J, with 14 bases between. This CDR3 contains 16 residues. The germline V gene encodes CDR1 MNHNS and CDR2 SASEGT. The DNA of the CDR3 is TGTGCCAGCAGTGTTCGGGGGATACAAAGCAATCAGCCCCAGCATTTT. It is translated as CASSVRGIQSNQPQHF.

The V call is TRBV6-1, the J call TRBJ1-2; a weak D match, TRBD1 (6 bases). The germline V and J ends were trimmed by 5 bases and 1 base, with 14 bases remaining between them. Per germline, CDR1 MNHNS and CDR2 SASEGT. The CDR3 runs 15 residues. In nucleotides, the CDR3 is TGTGCCAGCAGTCTTACGACAGGACTTAACTATGGCTACACCTTC. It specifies CASSLTTGLNYGYTF.

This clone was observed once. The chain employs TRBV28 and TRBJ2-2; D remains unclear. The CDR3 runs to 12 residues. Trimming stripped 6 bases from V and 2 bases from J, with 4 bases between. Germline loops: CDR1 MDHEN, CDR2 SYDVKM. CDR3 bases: TGTGCCAGCAGCCTTAACACCGGGGAGCTGTTTTTT. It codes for CASSLNTGELFF.

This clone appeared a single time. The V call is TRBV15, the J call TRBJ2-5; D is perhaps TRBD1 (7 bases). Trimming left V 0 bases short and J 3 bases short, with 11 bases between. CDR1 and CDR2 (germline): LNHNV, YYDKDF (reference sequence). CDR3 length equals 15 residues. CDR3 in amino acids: CATSRDRGTEETQYF. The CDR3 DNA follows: TGTGCCACCAGCAGAGATCGGGGGACAGAAGAGACCCAGTACTTC.

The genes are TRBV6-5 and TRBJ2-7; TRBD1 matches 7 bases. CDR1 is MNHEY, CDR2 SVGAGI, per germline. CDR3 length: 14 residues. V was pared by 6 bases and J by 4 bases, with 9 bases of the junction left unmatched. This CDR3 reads CASRKDRAKYEQYF. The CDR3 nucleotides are TGTGCCAGCAGAAAAGACAGGGCTAAATACGAGCAGTACTTC.

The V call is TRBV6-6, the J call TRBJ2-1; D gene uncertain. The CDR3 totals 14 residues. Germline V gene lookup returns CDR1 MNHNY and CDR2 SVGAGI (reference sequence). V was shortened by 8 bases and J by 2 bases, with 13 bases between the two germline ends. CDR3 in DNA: TGTGCCAGCTTGAACGGCGGAGCCTACAATGAGCAGTTCTTC. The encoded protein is CASLNGGAYNEQFF.

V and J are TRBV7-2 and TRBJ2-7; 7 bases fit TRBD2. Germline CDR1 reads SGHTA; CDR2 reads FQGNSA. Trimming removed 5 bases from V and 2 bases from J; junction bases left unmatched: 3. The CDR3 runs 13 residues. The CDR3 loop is CASSLGLAYEQYF. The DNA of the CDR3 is TGTGCCAGCAGCCTTGGACTAGCCTACGAGCAGTACTTC.

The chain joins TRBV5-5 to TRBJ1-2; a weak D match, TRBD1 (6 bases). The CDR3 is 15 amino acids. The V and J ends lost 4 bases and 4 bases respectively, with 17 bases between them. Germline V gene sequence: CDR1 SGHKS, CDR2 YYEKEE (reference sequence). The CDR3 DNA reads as TGTGCCAGCAGCCACACAGGGCTGAGTGGCTATGGCTACACCTTC. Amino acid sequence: CASSHTGLSGYGYTF.

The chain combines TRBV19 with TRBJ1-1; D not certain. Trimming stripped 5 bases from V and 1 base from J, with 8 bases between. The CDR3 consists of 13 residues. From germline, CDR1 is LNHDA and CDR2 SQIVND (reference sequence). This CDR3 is CASSPAGNTEAFF. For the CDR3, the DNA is TGTGCCAGTAGTCCGGCAGGGAACACTGAAGCTTTCTTT.

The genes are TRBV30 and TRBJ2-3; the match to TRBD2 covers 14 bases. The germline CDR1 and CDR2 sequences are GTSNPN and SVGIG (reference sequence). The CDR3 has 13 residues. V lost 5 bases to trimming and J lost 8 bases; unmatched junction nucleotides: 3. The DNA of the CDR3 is TGTGCCTGGGGACTAGCGGGGGGCTCTACGCAGTATTTT. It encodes CAWGLAGGSTQYF.

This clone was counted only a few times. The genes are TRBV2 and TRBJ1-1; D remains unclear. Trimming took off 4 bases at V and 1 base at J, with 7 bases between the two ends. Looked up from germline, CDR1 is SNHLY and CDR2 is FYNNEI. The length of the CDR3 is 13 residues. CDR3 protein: CASSVGGNTEAFF. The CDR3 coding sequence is TGTGCCAGCAGTGTAGGAGGGAACACTGAAGCTTTCTTT.

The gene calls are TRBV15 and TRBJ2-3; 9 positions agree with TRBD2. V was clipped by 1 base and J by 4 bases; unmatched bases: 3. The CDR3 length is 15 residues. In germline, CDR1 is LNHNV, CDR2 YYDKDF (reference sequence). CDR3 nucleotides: TGTGCCACCAGCAGAGTTAGCGGGGGATCAGATACGCAGTATTTT. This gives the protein CATSRVSGGSDTQYF. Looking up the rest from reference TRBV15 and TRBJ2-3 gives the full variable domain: DAMVIQNPRYQVTQFGKPVTLSCSQTLNHNVMYWYQQKSSQAPKLLFHYYDKDFNNEADTPDNFQSRRPNTSFCFLDIRSPGLGDTAMYLCATSRVSGGSDTQYFGPGTRLTVL.